This TCR beta chain was documented in a study of control samples from healthy donors and cancer patients (dated by TCRdb to the early 2020s). As to this clone: The antigen this receptor binds is unknown. It has no much larger one-base neighbor in the sample; base qualities were not kept.

The germline V gene specifies SNHLY as CDR1 and FYNNEI as CDR2. Trimming at the junction amounts to 7 bases on V and 4 bases on J, and the germline ends lie 10 bases apart. Reading from cysteine to phenylalanine, the CDR3 counts 12 amino acids. Left in the record is the CDR3 DNA by itself, 36 bases read in frame from the first base. Receptor libraries were prepared by the immunoSEQ multiplex PCR assay. TCRdb obtained this table from immuneACCESS and retained in-frame rearrangements with V and J assigned. These tables miss some clones; where compared with another copy, unresolved V genes account for less than half of the shortfall, and the remainder is unexplained. This sample has about 51,000 clones in its table, and approximately 80% of those were observed once. Jointly, the top ten make up roughly 9.1% of the sample.

This receptor was obtained from a man between 65 and 85 years old in good health. Source material: blood. The chain is assembled from TRBV2 and TRBJ1-1; tentative D gene TRBD1, with 6 bases matching. The nucleotide sequence is given as TGTGCCAGCAACGGAGGGGGCACTGAAGCTTTCTTT. Translated, it gives CASNGGGTEAFF.